This T cell receptor beta chain derives from a study of T cell responses to AZD1222 COVID-19 vaccine. Study at large: The analysis combined second doses at about 4 or about 12 weeks.

The CDR3 extends over 15 amino acids. Germline V CDR1 and CDR2: WSHSY, SAAADI. V gave up 7 bases and J gave up 8 bases, with 21 bases separating them. Produced via immunoSEQ multiplex PCR; TCRdb's table is partial and in-frame only. The table includes more than 85,000 clones, about 90% detected once. Worth noting for this clone: The antigen is undetermined.

Study-wide results and limits: Distributed over spike, vaccine-associated CD4 TCRs predominated at 160-218 and 743-854. Close to half of all spike-specific TCRs reportedly target regions of the variants that are unmutated.

The sequence came from an adult in good health. The sample here was peripheral blood, taken on day 0 of AZD1222 vaccination. V gene TRBV10-2 combines with J gene TRBJ2-1; the D gene is possibly TRBD2 (5 bases). CDR3 nucleotides: TGCGCCAGCAAGGTTTTTTTAGTGAGGGATGATGAGCAGTTCTTC. It encodes CASKVFLVRDDEQFF.